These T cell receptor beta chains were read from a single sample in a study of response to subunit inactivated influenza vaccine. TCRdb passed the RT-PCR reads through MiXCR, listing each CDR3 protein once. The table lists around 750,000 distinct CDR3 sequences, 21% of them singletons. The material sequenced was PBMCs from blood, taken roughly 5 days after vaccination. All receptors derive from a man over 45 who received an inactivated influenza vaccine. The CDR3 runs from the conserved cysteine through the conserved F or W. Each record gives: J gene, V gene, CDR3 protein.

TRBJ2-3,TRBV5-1,CASRERSGLTHTQYF
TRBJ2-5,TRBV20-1,CSAPRRGANQETQYF
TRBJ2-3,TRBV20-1,CSAQPLLDRGTQYF
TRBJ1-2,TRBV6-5,CASSYYSGVVYGYTF
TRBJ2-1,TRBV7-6,CASSLHRSSGSFNEQFF
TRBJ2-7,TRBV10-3,CAISAGNSYEQYF
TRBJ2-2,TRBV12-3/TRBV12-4,CASSRLAGGTGELFF
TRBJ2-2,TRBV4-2,CASSQDFGDTGELFF
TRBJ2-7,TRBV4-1,CASSQGGSSSYEQYF
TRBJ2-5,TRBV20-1,CSARSGRQETQYF
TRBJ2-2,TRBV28,CASSLKPNTGELFF
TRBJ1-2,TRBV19,CASSGSIRTDYGYTF
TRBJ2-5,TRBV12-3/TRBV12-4,CASSPFASGRETQYF
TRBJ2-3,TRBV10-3,CAISEADGGGRTDTQYF
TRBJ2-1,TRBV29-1,CSVIASLNEQFF
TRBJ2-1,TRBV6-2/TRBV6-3,CASSPPRGYNEQFF
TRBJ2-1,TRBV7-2,CASRQRDTGRRLRSNEQFF
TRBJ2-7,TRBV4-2,CASSQLDRGAYEQYF
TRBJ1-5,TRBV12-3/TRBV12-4,CASSLLGDQPQHF
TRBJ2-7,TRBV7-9,CASSLEQGARYEQYF
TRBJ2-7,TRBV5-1,CASSTGVRTYEQYF
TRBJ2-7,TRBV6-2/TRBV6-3,CASRRQGPNLGYEQYF
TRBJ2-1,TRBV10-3,CAISESIISGRGPDEQFF
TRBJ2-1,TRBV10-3,CAISLGGARDEQFF
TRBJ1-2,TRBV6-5,CASSYSGTFYGYTF
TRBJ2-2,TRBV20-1,CSAWGLAGGAANTGELFF
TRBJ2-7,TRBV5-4,CASSLFLGDEQYF
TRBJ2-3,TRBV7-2,CASSFGIETDTQYF
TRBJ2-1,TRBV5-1,CASSFGRDRGLNEQFF